This TCR beta chain was retrieved from a study of blood T cell repertoires in COVID-19. Study-level information: Specimens from acute and convalescent COVID-19 originated in the United States, Italy and Spain. In each case, the material was cDNA or gDNA derived from T cells, B-cell-depleted T cells, or PBMCs.

The CDR3 covers 14 residues. In germline, CDR1 is SGHTA, CDR2 FQGNSA. Between the trimmed V and J ends, which lost 0 bases and 4 bases, there was a span of 6 bases. Per the original data handling: For nucleated cells, counts were estimated from reference gene primer amplification. Clones were sequenced by immunoSEQ multiplex PCR, and TCRdb holds only the in-frame ones, with some missing. The V and J calls and the clone size are those of that table, but D and trimming were determined from the DNA. The sample lists approximately 170,000 clones, about 88% occurring once. J is TRBJ2-2 and V is TRBV7-2; no firm D call. The TCR sequence derives from a woman aged 80 or over with COVID-19, enrolled during active disease. What was sequenced was peripheral blood. The DNA for the CDR3 is TGTGCCAGCAGCTTAGCATCCGGCACCGGGGAGCTGTTTTTT. Its protein is CASSLASGTGELFF.